This TCR beta chain is from a study of blood T cell repertoires in COVID-19. Original handling: Nucleated cell number was recorded as an estimate derived from reference gene primer amplification. Repertoires were generated with immunoSEQ multiplex PCR, while TCRdb's copy carries only in-frame clones and drops some. The V and J calls and the clone size are those of that table, but D and trimming were determined from the DNA. The repertoire holds roughly 250,000 clones, approximately 89% seen once, with 0.95% to 1.5% in the top ten. V shed 0 bases and J shed 0 bases, with 14 bases lying between them. The germline V gene encodes CDR1 LNHNV and CDR2 YYDKDF (reference sequence). CDR3 length equals 17 residues.

Input material: PBMCs or T cells enriched from blood (not recorded which). The receptor comes from a middle-aged woman with acute COVID-19. The chain carries TRBV15 and TRBJ1-2; a weak D match, TRBD1 (5 bases). CDR3 loop: CATSRDQGSATNYGYTF. In DNA form, the CDR3 reads TGTGCCACCAGCAGAGATCAGGGATCTGCGACTAACTATGGCTACACCTTC.